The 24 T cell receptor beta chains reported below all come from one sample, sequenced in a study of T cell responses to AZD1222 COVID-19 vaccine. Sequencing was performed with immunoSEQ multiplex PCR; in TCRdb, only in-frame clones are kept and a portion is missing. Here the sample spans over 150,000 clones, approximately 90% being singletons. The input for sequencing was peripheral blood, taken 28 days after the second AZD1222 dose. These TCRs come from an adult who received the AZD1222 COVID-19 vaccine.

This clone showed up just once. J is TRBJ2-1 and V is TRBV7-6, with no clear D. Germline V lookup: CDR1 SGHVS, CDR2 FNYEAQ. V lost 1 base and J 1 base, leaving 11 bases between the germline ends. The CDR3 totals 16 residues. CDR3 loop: CASSLDARSSYNEQFF. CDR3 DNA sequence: TGTGCCAGCAGCTTAGACGCCCGCTCGTCCTACAATGAGCAGTTCTTC.

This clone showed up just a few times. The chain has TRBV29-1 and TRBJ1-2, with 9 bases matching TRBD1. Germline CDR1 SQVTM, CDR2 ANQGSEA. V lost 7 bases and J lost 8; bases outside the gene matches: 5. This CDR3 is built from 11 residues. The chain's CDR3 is CSAPDRGGYTF. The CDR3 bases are TGCAGCGCTCCGGACAGGGGAGGCTACACCTTC.

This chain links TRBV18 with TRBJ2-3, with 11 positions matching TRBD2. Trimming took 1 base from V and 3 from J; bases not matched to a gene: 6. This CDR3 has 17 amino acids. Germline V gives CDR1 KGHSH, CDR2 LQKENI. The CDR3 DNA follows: TGTGCCAGCTCACCACTCACACTAGCGGGAGAGACAGATACGCAGTATTTT. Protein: CASSPLTLAGETDTQYF.

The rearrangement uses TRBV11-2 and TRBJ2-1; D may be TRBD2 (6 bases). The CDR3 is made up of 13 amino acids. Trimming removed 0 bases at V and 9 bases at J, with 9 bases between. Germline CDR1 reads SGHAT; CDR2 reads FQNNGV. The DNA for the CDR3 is TGTGCCAGCAGCTTAGAACTAGCTGGTGAGCAGTTCTTC. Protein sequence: CASSLELAGEQFF.

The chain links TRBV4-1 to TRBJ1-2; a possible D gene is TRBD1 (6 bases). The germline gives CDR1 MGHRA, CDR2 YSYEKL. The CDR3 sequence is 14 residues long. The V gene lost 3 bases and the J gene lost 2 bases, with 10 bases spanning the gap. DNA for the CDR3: TGCGCCAGCAGCCAGACAGGTTACAACTATGGCTACACCTTC. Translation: CASSQTGYNYGYTF.

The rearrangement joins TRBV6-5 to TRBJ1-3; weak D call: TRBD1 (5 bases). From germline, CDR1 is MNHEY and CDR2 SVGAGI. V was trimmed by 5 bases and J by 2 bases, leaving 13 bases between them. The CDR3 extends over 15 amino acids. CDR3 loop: CASSLSGVAGNTIYF. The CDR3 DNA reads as TGTGCCAGCAGTCTGTCGGGGGTGGCTGGAAACACCATATATTTT.

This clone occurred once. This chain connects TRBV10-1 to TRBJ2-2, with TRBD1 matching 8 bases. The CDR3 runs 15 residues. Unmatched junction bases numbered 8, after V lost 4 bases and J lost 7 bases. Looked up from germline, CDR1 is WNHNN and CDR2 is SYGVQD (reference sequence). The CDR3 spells CASSVETGVYGELFF. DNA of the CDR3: TGCGCCAGCAGTGTAGAGACAGGGGTTTACGGGGAGCTGTTTTTT.

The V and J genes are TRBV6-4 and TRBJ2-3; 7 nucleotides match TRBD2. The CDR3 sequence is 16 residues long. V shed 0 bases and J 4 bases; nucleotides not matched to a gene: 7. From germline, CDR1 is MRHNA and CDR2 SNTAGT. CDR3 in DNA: TGTGCCAGCAGTGACTCCGTGGGAGGGCCGGCAGATACGCAGTATTTT. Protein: CASSDSVGGPADTQYF.

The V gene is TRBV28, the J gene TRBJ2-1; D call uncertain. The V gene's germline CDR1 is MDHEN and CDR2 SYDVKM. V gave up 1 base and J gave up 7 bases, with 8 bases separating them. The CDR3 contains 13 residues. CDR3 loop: CASSLFSRNEQFF. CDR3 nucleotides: TGTGCCAGCAGTTTATTTTCCAGGAATGAGCAGTTCTTC.

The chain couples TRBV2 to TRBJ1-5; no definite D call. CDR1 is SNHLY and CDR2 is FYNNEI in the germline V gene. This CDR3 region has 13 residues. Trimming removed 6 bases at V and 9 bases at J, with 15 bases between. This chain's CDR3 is CASREGGPGPQHF. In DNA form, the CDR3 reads TGTGCCAGCAGAGAGGGAGGCCCAGGGCCCCAGCATTTT. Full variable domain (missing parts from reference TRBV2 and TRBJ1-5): EPEVTQTPSHQVTQMGQEVILRCVPISNHLYFYWYRQILGQKVEFLVSFYNNEISEKSEIFDDQFSVERPDGSNFTLKIRSTKLEDSAMYFCASREGGPGPQHFGDGTRLSIL.

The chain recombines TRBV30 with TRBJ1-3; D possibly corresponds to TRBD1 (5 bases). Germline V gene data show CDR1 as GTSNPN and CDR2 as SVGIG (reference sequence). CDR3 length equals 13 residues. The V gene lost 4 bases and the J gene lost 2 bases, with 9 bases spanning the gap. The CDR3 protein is CAWTWGTGNTIYF. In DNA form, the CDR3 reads TGTGCCTGGACCTGGGGCACTGGAAACACCATATATTTT.

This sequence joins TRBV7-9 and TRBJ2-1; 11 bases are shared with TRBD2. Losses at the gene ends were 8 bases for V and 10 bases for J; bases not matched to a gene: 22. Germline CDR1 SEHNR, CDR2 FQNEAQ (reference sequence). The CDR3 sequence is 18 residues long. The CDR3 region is CASLTANSGRAGAIEQFF. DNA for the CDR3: TGTGCCAGCTTAACCGCCAATAGCGGGAGGGCCGGGGCCATCGAGCAGTTCTTC.

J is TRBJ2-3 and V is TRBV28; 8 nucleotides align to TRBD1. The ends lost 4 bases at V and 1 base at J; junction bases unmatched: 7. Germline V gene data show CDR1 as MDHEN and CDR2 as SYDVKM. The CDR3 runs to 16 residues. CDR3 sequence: CASSSDRGYRTDTQYF. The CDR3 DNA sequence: TGTGCCAGCAGTTCCGACAGGGGCTATCGCACAGATACGCAGTATTTT.

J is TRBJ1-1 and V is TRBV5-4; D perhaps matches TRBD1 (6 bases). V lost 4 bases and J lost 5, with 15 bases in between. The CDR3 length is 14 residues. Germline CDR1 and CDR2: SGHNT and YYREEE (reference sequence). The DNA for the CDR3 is TGTGCCAGCAGCCAACAGGGTCGGGATACTGAAGCTTTCTTT. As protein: CASSQQGRDTEAFF.

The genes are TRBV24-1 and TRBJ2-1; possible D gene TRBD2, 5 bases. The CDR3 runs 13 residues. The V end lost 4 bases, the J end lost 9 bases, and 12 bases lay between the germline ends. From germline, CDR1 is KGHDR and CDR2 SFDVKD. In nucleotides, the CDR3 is TGTGCCACCAGTGACCCTACGACTATTGAGCAGTTCTTC. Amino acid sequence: CATSDPTTIEQFF.

The CDR3 DNA sequence: TGTGCCAGCAGTCAACTAGCGGGAGGCCTAGATACGCAGTATTTT. This codes for CASSQLAGGLDTQYF. J is TRBJ2-3 and V is TRBV2, with TRBD2 identical over 12 bases. This CDR3 has 15 residues. Looked up from germline, CDR1 is SNHLY and CDR2 is FYNNEI. J lost 5 bases, V lost 5 bases, and 5 bases had no gene match.

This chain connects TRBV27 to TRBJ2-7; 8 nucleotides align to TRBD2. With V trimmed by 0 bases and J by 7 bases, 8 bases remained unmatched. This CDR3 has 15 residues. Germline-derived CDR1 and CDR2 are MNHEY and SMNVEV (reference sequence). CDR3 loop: CASSLSTVSGGEQYF. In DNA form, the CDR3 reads TGTGCCAGCAGTTTATCCACAGTGTCGGGGGGGGAGCAGTACTTC.

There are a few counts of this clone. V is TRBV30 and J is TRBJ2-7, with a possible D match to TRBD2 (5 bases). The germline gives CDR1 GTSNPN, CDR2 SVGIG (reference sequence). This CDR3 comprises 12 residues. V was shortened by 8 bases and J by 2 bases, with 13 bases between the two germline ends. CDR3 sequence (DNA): TGTGCCGGACGGCGGAGGACCTACGAGCAGTACTTC. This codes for CAGRRRTYEQYF.

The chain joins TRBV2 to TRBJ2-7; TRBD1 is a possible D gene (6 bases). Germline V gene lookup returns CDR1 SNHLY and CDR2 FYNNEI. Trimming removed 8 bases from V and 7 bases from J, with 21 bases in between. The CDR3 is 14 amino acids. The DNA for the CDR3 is TGTGCCAGCTTGCCAGGGGAATTCACGTGGGAGCAGTACTTC. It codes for CASLPGEFTWEQYF.

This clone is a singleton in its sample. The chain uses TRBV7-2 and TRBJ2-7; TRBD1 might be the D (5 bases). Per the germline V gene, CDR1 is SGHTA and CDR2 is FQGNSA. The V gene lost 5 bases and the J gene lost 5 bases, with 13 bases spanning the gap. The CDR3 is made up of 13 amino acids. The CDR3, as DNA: TGTGCCAGCAGCGTGCAGGGCGCCGACGAGCAGTACTTC. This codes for CASSVQGADEQYF.

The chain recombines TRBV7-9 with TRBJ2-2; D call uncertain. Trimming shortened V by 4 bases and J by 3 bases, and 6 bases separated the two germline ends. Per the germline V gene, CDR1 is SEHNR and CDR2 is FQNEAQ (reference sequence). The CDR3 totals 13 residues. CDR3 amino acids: CASSSQYTGELFF. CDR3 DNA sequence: TGTGCCAGCAGCTCCCAGTACACCGGGGAGCTGTTTTTT.

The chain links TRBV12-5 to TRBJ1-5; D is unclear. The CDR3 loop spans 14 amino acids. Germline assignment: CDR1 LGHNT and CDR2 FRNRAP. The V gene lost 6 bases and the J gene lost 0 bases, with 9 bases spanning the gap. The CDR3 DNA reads TGTGCTAGTGGAGGCGGGAATAGCAATCAGCCCCAGCATTTT. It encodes CASGGGNSNQPQHF.

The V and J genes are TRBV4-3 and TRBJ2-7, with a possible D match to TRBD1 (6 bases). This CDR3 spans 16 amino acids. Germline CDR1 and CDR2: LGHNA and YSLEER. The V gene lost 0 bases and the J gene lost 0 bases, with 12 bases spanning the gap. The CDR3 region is CASSQDLGQFSYEQYF. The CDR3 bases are TGCGCCAGCAGCCAAGATCTTGGACAGTTCTCCTACGAGCAGTACTTC.

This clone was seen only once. The CDR3 nucleotides read TGCGCCAGCAGCCTACTAGCAAGTATCTACGAGCAGTACTTC. Translating it yields CASSLLASIYEQYF. The J gene is TRBJ2-7, the V gene TRBV5-1, with D perhaps matching TRBD2 (6 bases). The CDR3 length is 14 residues. The germline CDR1 and CDR2 sequences are SGHRS and YFSETQ. V lost 4 bases, J lost 3 bases, and 14 bases lay in between.